These 32 T cell receptor beta chains came from one sample sequenced in a study of blood T cells in healthy people across ages. The authors ran a second PCR of about 6 to 11 cycles using a sample-barcoded 5' primer and a J-beta primer mix. TCRdb analysed the 5' RACE reads with MiXCR anew, one entry per CDR3 protein. Of 920,000 or so distinct CDR3 sequences listed, 45% are singletons. What was sequenced was blood. The receptors were gathered from an older woman in good health.

This chain links TRBV5-1 with TRBJ2-1, with D possibly TRBD2 on 5 matching bases. V lost 5 bases to trimming and J lost 7 bases, with 13 bases between them. The CDR3 loop spans 13 amino acids. The germline CDR1 and CDR2 sequences are SGHRS and YFSETQ. CDR3 sequence (DNA): TGCGCCAGCAGGCGGGCTAGTGGGAATGAGCAGTTCTTC. Translated, it gives CASRRASGNEQFF.

The chain has TRBV12-3 or TRBV12-4 and TRBJ2-2, with D possibly being TRBD1 or TRBD2 (5 bases each). Trimming took 0 bases from V and 1 from J, leaving 9 bases between them. This CDR3 is 16 amino acids long. Here the CDR3 reads CASSLAGTVNTGELFF. The CDR3 DNA reads TGTGCCAGCAGTTTAGCTGGGACGGTGAACACCGGGGAGCTGTTTTTT.

The genes are TRBV9 and TRBJ2-1, with a tentative D call TRBD2 (7 bases). V lost 2 bases and J lost 9, with 15 bases in between. Germline CDR1 and CDR2: SGDLS and YYNGEE. This CDR3 is built from 14 residues. CDR3 nucleotides: TGTGCCAGCAGCGTTGGGGGGGGACACGCTGAGCAGTTCTTC. Protein product: CASSVGGGHAEQFF.

This clonotype was detected ten times or more. The chain joins TRBV28 to TRBJ2-4; 10 bases agree with TRBD2. Unmatched junction bases numbered 18, after V lost 5 bases and J lost 5 bases. The CDR3 is 19 residues long. Germline CDR1 reads MDHEN; CDR2 reads SYDVKM. CDR3: CASSRGEASGSVGQNIQYF. CDR3 nucleotides: TGTGCCAGCAGTAGGGGGGAAGCTAGCGGGAGTGTGGGGCAAAACATTCAGTACTTC. Complete variable domain (other parts from reference TRBV28 and TRBJ2-4): DVKVTQSSRYLVKRTGEKVFLECVQDMDHENMFWYRQDPGLGLRLIYFSYDVKMKEKGDIPEGYSVSREKKERFSLILESASTNQTSMYLCASSRGEASGSVGQNIQYFGAGTRLSVL.

J is TRBJ2-5 and V is TRBV7-9, with 7 bases lining up with TRBD1. J was trimmed by 5 bases and V by 3 bases; bases with no gene match: 6. Looked up from germline, CDR1 is SEHNR and CDR2 is FQNEAQ (reference sequence). This CDR3 contains 14 residues. CDR3 nucleotide sequence: TGTGCCAGCAGCTTCACAGGGGTAGGGGAGACCCAGTACTTC. It encodes CASSFTGVGETQYF.

In its sample, this clonotype was seen a few times. The V gene is TRBV20-1, the J gene TRBJ2-7, with TRBD1 matching 10 bases. V shed 5 bases, J shed 3 bases, and the junction held 4 bases outside the gene matches. Germline-derived CDR1 and CDR2 are DFQATT and SNEGSKA (reference sequence). The CDR3 is 13 residues long. The CDR3 sequence: CSAAGQGIYEQYF. The CDR3 DNA sequence: TGCAGTGCTGCGGGACAGGGGATCTACGAGCAGTACTTC.

Notes on this clonotype: One junction end disagrees with the germline gene, perhaps due to a read error. The chain links TRBV6-5 to TRBJ2-1, with TRBD2 matching 14 bases. Germline V gives CDR1 MNHEY, CDR2 SVGAGI. The CDR3 is 16 residues long. The CDR3 sequence is CAGSYRTSGRRNEQFF. DNA of the CDR3: TGTGCCGGCAGTTACCGGACTAGCGGGAGGAGGAATGAGCAGTTCTTC.

The chain uses TRBV12-3 or TRBV12-4 and TRBJ2-1; D possibly matches TRBD1 or TRBD2 (6 bases each). The CDR3 covers 14 residues. The germline V and J ends were trimmed by 7 bases and 10 bases, with 20 bases remaining between them. The CDR3 bases are TGTGCCAGCATGACCCGGGAGCGCAGGGGAGAGCAGTTCTTC. It encodes CASMTRERRGEQFF.

The chain is built from TRBV12-3 or TRBV12-4 and TRBJ2-1; D is possibly TRBD1 (5 bases). V lost 7 bases to trimming and J lost 7 bases, with 20 bases between them. The CDR3 covers 15 residues. CDR3 nucleotides: TGTGCCAGCACCGACATCCCGACAGCACAAAATGAGCAGTTCTTC. This translates into CASTDIPTAQNEQFF.

This chain uses TRBV5-1 with TRBJ1-5; maybe TRBD1 (6 bases). The CDR3 length is 14 residues. The V end was cut by 4 bases, the J end by 6 bases, with 14 bases between. The germline V gene has CDR1 SGHRS and CDR2 YFSETQ. This CDR3 is CASSVRGQGQPQHF. The CDR3 nucleotides read TGCGCCAGCAGCGTTCGGGGGCAGGGTCAGCCCCAGCATTTT.

The rearrangement joins TRBV20-1 to TRBJ2-5; 8 positions agree with TRBD1. V lost 3 bases and J lost 5; bases outside the gene matches: 14. There are 16 residues in the CDR3. Per germline, CDR1 DFQATT and CDR2 SNEGSKA (reference sequence). CDR3 in amino acids: CSASQGRTGLRETQYF. DNA of the CDR3: TGCAGTGCTAGCCAGGGGCGGACAGGGTTAAGGGAGACCCAGTACTTC.

The chain employs TRBV30 and TRBJ1-6; D not certain. The germline CDR1 and CDR2 sequences are GTSNPN and SVGIG (reference sequence). This CDR3 is 12 amino acids long. The V end lost 5 bases, the J end lost 8 bases, and 10 bases lay between the germline ends. CDR3 in amino acids: CAWGGPDSPLHF. The CDR3 DNA follows: TGTGCCTGGGGTGGTCCGGATTCACCCCTCCACTTT.

The V call is TRBV19, the J call TRBJ1-6, with D tentatively TRBD1 (5 bases). Germline values: CDR1 LNHDA, CDR2 SQIVND (reference sequence). The V end was cut by 3 bases, the J end by 0 bases, with 9 bases between. CDR3 length: 16 amino acids. DNA of the CDR3: TGTGCCAGTAGTATCGGGACGGACTCCTATAATTCACCCCTCCACTTT. Its protein product is CASSIGTDSYNSPLHF.

V is TRBV27 and J is TRBJ2-7; no firm D call. Judging by the DNA end, TRBJ2-5 fits better; the J call may be wrong. The CDR3 extends over 13 amino acids. The germline CDR1 and CDR2 sequences are MNHEY and SMNVEV (reference sequence). This CDR3 reads CASSFVNKETQYF. The CDR3 region has the DNA TGTGCCAGCAGTTTTGTGAATAAAGAGACCCAGTACTTC.

This clonotype was detected only a few times. The gene calls are TRBV20-1 and TRBJ2-1; 8 bases are shared with TRBD2. This CDR3 spans 14 amino acids. The J segment lost 4 bases and the V segment lost 3 bases, leaving 5 bases of the junction unmatched. Germline V gives CDR1 DFQATT, CDR2 SNEGSKA (reference sequence). Here the CDR3 DNA reads TGCAGTGCTAGTCCAGCGGGAGCGTACAATGAGCAGTTCTTC. Its translation: CSASPAGAYNEQFF.

The chain has TRBV5-1 and TRBJ2-5; D might be TRBD1 (5 bases). The CDR3 runs to 15 residues. The V and J ends lost 4 bases and 4 bases respectively, with 17 bases between them. The germline CDR1 and CDR2 sequences are SGHRS and YFSETQ. The CDR3 nucleotides read TGCGCCAGCAGCCCCACCTGGACAAACGTAGAGACCCAGTACTTC. Its protein product is CASSPTWTNVETQYF.

The chain's CDR3 is CASSNGQGRYTF. The DNA for the CDR3 is TGTGCCAGCAGTAATGGACAGGGGCGCTACACCTTC. This chain joins TRBV6-5 and TRBJ1-2, with 9 bases matching TRBD1. The CDR3 spans 12 residues. Germline CDR1 is MNHEY and CDR2 is SVGAGI. Unmatched junction bases numbered 4, after V lost 5 bases and J lost 9 bases.

V gene TRBV12-3 or TRBV12-4 combines with J gene TRBJ2-1, with D perhaps assigned TRBD1 or TRBD2 (5 bases each). The CDR3 consists of 16 residues. V was shortened by 7 bases and J by 3 bases, with 19 bases between the two germline ends. This CDR3 reads CASTMGRPLGYNEQFF. CDR3 DNA: TGTGCCAGCACCATGGGACGGCCGCTAGGCTACAATGAGCAGTTCTTC.

The chain joins TRBV24-1 to TRBJ2-3; D perhaps matches TRBD2 (6 bases). The CDR3 is made up of 17 amino acids. Trimming removed 4 bases from V and 5 bases from J, with 21 bases in between. Germline values: CDR1 KGHDR, CDR2 SFDVKD. CDR3 sequence reads: CATSDGRRGRFGDTQYF. CDR3 in DNA: TGTGCCACCAGTGACGGTCGGCGGGGTAGGTTTGGAGATACGCAGTATTTT.

This chain links TRBV6-1 with TRBJ2-7; D is possibly TRBD2 (6 bases). Germline CDR1 and CDR2: MNHNS and SASEGT. The CDR3 sequence is 13 residues long. Trimming stripped 7 bases from V and 5 bases from J, with 15 bases between. The DNA of the CDR3 is TGTGCCAGCAAAATAGCGGATACTGACGAGCAGTACTTC. This encodes CASKIADTDEQYF.

Ten or more counts support this clonotype. The rearrangement uses TRBV27 and TRBJ2-1; tentative D call: TRBD2 (5 bases). The CDR3 length is 16 residues. V was pared by 4 bases and J by 0 bases, with 13 bases between. In germline, CDR1 is MNHEY, CDR2 SMNVEV (reference sequence). CDR3 nucleotides: TGTGCCAGCAGTTCGCCAGCGGCTAGCTCCTACAATGAGCAGTTCTTC. Translating gives CASSSPAASSYNEQFF.

This clonotype was found a few times. The V and J genes are TRBV20-1 and TRBJ2-5, with 8 nucleotides matching TRBD2. J lost 5 bases, V lost 3 bases, and 2 bases had no gene match. Germline V lookup: CDR1 DFQATT, CDR2 SNEGSKA (reference sequence). CDR3 length: 12 amino acids. The CDR3 protein is CSASGGAETQYF. CDR3 DNA sequence: TGCAGTGCTAGCGGGGGGGCGGAGACCCAGTACTTC.

J is TRBJ2-1 and V is TRBV6-2 or TRBV6-3; maybe TRBD2 (6 bases). Germline values: CDR1 MNHEY, CDR2 SVGEGT. Trimming stripped 8 bases from V and 0 bases from J, with 11 bases between. This CDR3 is built from 14 residues. The CDR3 sequence: CASARGSSYNEQFF. CDR3 DNA: TGTGCCAGCGCCCGGGGGAGCTCCTACAATGAGCAGTTCTTC.

The V gene is TRBV5-8, the J gene TRBJ2-3; TRBD1 is a possible D gene (5 bases). The ends were cut back, 0 bases at V and 4 bases at J, with 15 bases in the middle. The CDR3 is 16 amino acids. Germline-derived CDR1 and CDR2 are SGHTS and YDEGEE. The CDR3 DNA sequence: TGTGCCAGCAGCTTGGGGTCCAGGGTAGTCGCAGATACGCAGTATTTT. Translation gives CASSLGSRVVADTQYF.

The rearrangement joins TRBV29-1 to TRBJ2-1; TRBD1 aligns across 9 bases. V lost 7 bases to trimming and J lost 4 bases; unmatched junction nucleotides: 11. The CDR3 extends over 15 amino acids. Germline V gene sequence: CDR1 SQVTM, CDR2 ANQGSEA. This chain's CDR3 is CSAGQGLAAYNEQFF. CDR3 coding DNA: TGCAGCGCCGGACAGGGGTTAGCGGCTTACAATGAGCAGTTCTTC.

The chain joins TRBV5-1 to TRBJ2-3; D gene uncertain. In germline, CDR1 is SGHRS, CDR2 YFSETQ. The CDR3 totals 13 residues. V gave up 3 bases and J gave up 4 bases, with 9 bases separating them. Here the CDR3 DNA reads TGCGCCAGCAGCTGGGAAGTTCCAGATACGCAGTATTTT. Translation: CASSWEVPDTQYF. Using reference TRBV5-1 and TRBJ2-3 for the parts outside the CDR3, the full variable domain is KAGVTQTPRYLIKTRGQQVTLSCSPISGHRSVSWYQQTPGQGLQFLFEYFSETQRNKGNFPGRFSGRQFSNSRSEMNVSTLELGDSALYLCASSWEVPDTQYFGPGTRLTVL.

This chain uses TRBV2 with TRBJ1-1, with D unclear. The CDR3 contains 12 residues. Germline loops: CDR1 SNHLY, CDR2 FYNNEI. Trimming removed 3 bases from V and 10 bases from J, with 12 bases in between. Here the CDR3 reads CASSESFSPAFF. As DNA, the CDR3 is TGTGCCAGCAGTGAGTCTTTTTCTCCAGCTTTCTTT.

This chain joins TRBV3-1 and TRBJ2-7; 7 nucleotides align to TRBD2. The J call may be faulty, since TRBJ2-5 better matches the DNA end. The CDR3 spans 14 residues. Germline CDR1 LGHDT, CDR2 YNNKEL (reference sequence). The CDR3: CASSQDLAEETQYF. CDR3 DNA: TGTGCCAGCAGCCAAGACCTAGCGGAAGAGACCCAGTACTTC.

This clonotype was seen more than once but under ten times. The chain couples TRBV5-1 to TRBJ2-3; D uncertain. The CDR3 contains 16 residues. Germline V gives CDR1 SGHRS, CDR2 YFSETQ. The V end was cut by 0 bases, the J end by 0 bases, with 11 bases between. The chain's CDR3 is CASSLAPIGSTDTQYF. The CDR3 coding sequence is TGCGCCAGCAGCTTGGCCCCGATCGGGAGCACAGATACGCAGTATTTT.

The chain uses TRBV5-1 and TRBJ1-2; D is perhaps TRBD1 (5 bases). The CDR3 length is 18 residues. The germline CDR1 and CDR2 sequences are SGHRS and YFSETQ. The V and J ends lost 2 bases and 7 bases respectively, with 27 bases between them. Written as DNA, the CDR3 is TGCGCCAGCAGCTTCTTGGCCGGGACTCGATCAGAATACTCTGGCTACACCTTC. It codes for CASSFLAGTRSEYSGYTF.

The gene calls are TRBV5-1 and TRBJ2-5; D unresolved. V dropped 2 bases and J dropped 3 bases, with 14 bases sitting between them. Germline V gene sequence: CDR1 SGHRS, CDR2 YFSETQ. This CDR3 has 15 residues. The chain's CDR3 is CASSLTVSQKETQYF. The CDR3 nucleotides read TGCGCCAGCAGCTTAACAGTTTCTCAAAAAGAGACCCAGTACTTC.

With regard to this clonotype: The junction and the germline gene differ at one end; a read error may be behind it. The chain recombines TRBV27 with TRBJ2-7; TRBD1 might be the D (6 bases). The CDR3 loop spans 14 amino acids. Germline CDR1 is MNHEY and CDR2 is SMNVEV (reference sequence). This CDR3 reads CASILRGLAYEQYF. CDR3 bases: TGTGCCAGCATTTTAAGGGGGTTGGCCTACGAGCAGTACTTC.